This is a list of T cell receptor beta chains from one sample in a study of blood T cell repertoires in COVID-19. Assay: immunoSEQ multiplex PCR; the TCRdb copy retains only in-frame clones and omits some. The sample contains tens of thousands of clones, around 77% of which appear only once. The sequenced sample was peripheral blood. The receptors come from a human donor in a cohort sampled during active COVID-19. Each CDR3 is given with its conserved first and last residue. D genes are given only for firm matches. Size is omitted from some rows. Given values are once, few, many or a class for expanded clones.

TRBJ2-5 . . TRBV11-2 TGTGCCAGCAGCTTAGCTTTCCGGGTAGAAGAGACCCAGTACTTC CASSLAFRVEETQYF
TRBJ2-7 TRBD1 . TRBV11-3 TGTGCCAGCAGCCCAGGGACAGGGGCGCCCGAGCAGTACTTC CASSPGTGAPEQYF
TRBJ1-2 TRBD1 . TRBV7-2 TGTGCCAGCAGCCTACGACAGGGTCTCGGCTACACCTTC CASSLRQGLGYTF
TRBJ1-1 . . TRBV13 TGTGCCAGCAGCTTAGCTCTCAATGCGCGGGCGAAGACTGAAGCTTTCTTT CASSLALNARAKTEAFF
TRBJ1-2 TRBD1 once TRBV9 TGTGCCAGCAGCGGCGGAAAGGACAGGAGGGGCTACACCTTC CASSGGKDRRGYTF
TRBJ1-2 . . TRBV18 TGTGCCAGCTCACCCCGAGGAGGGGAGTTGAATGGCTACACCTTC CASSPRGGELNGYTF
TRBJ2-1 . . TRBV7-9 TGTGCCAGCAGCTCTTCGGGGGTGGATGAGCAGTTCTTC CASSSSGVDEQFF
TRBJ2-6 . . TRBV7-2 TGTGCCAGCGTCAGAGACAGCTCTGGGGCCAACGTCCTGACTTTC CASVRDSSGANVLTF
TRBJ2-7 TRBD2 . TRBV7-8 TGTGCCAGCAGCTTAGCCTTGACTAGCGGGGGGGCGTACGAGCAGTACTTC CASSLALTSGGAYEQYF
TRBJ2-1 . . TRBV18 TGTGCCAGCTCACCACTCCCGACTAGATCGACCTACAATGAGCAGTTCTTC CASSPLPTRSTYNEQFF
TRBJ2-7 TRBD1 . TRBV7-2 TGTGCCAGCAGCTTAGCCGGGACAGGGTCCTACGAGCAGTACTTC CASSLAGTGSYEQYF